Listed here are 5 T cell receptor beta chains from one sample, sequenced in a study of identical twins. TCRdb fed the 5' RACE reads into MiXCR, producing one record per CDR3 protein. The sample has about 690,000 distinct CDR3 sequences; over 5% are singletons. Sequencing was carried out using naive T cells sorted from blood. All receptors come from a man younger than 30 in good health.

V gene TRBV20-1 combines with J gene TRBJ2-5; a possible D gene is TRBD2 (6 bases). Per germline, CDR1 DFQATT and CDR2 SNEGSKA (reference sequence). Trimming stripped 4 bases from V and 5 bases from J, with 23 bases between. CDR3 length equals 16 residues. CDR3 protein: CSANTPAGTQPETQYF. For the CDR3, the DNA is TGCAGTGCTAACACACCCGCGGGGACCCAGCCGGAGACCCAGTACTTC.

The sample holds many counts of this clonotype. The chain recombines TRBV3-1 with TRBJ2-5; D unresolved. V lost 1 base and J lost 3, with 12 bases in between. The germline V gene has CDR1 LGHDT and CDR2 YNNKEL (reference sequence). This CDR3 has 15 residues. CDR3 nucleotides: TGTGCCAGCAGCCAAGTAAGACTTGCGAAAGAGACCCAGTACTTC. Amino acid sequence: CASSQVRLAKETQYF.

This clonotype was recorded at least ten times. The CDR3 is CASGGLDYNEQFF. For the CDR3, the DNA is TGCGCCAGCGGTGGGCTAGACTACAATGAGCAGTTCTTC. V and J are TRBV5-1 and TRBJ2-1, with no clear D. The germline V and J ends were trimmed by 7 bases and 3 bases, with 11 bases remaining between them. Germline assignment: CDR1 SGHRS and CDR2 YFSETQ. The CDR3 loop spans 13 amino acids.

Only a few counts were recorded for this clonotype. CDR3 amino acids: CASSPGLAYGEQFF. The CDR3 nucleotides are TGTGCCAGCAGCCCGGGACTAGCGTATGGAGAGCAGTTCTTC. The J gene is TRBJ2-1, the V gene TRBV13, with 10 nucleotides matching TRBD2. V trimming: 5 bases; J trimming: 10 bases; junction bases outside the gene matches: 8. This CDR3 has 14 amino acids. Germline CDR1 reads PRHDT; CDR2 reads FYEKMQ (reference sequence).

Many counts were recorded for this clonotype. The chain combines TRBV12-3 or TRBV12-4 with TRBJ1-1; D not resolved. The CDR3 contains 14 residues. V gave up 3 bases and J gave up 1 base, with 9 bases separating them. The CDR3 DNA reads as TGTGCCAGCAGTTTTGCAGGAAGGAACACTGAAGCTTTCTTT. It specifies CASSFAGRNTEAFF.